This T cell receptor beta chain was captured by sequencing in a study of OX40 agonist ivuxolimab in advanced cancers. Study overall: Dose-escalation patients' cancers were hepatocellular carcinoma, melanoma, renal cell or head and neck cancer.

This clone has more than one count but fewer than ten. Germline CDR1 is MNHNS and CDR2 is SASEGT. This CDR3 has 11 residues. V gave up 6 bases and J gave up 8 bases, with 10 bases separating them. TCRdb's copy holds only in-frame clones and misses some; the assay was immunoSEQ multiplex PCR. The table records 80,000 or so clones, approximately 86% of them present only once. The V call is TRBV6-1, the J call TRBJ1-1, with D possibly TRBD1 on 6 matching bases. This clonotype was obtained from an adult with an advanced solid tumor such as melanoma, head and neck, liver or kidney cancer. The sample here was CD4+ or CD8+ T cells sorted from blood, taken in a trial of the OX40 agonist ivuxolimab. The CDR3 nucleotides are TGTGCCAGCAGCCGGACAGAGGAAGCTTTCTTT. Translated, it gives CASSRTEEAFF.